These 6 T cell receptor beta chains were all obtained from the same sample, sequenced in a study of cytotoxic CD8 clonotypes in ibrutinib-treated CLL. TCRdb keeps only in-frame clones here, not all; method: immunoSEQ multiplex PCR. The sample carries approximately 340,000 clones, 67% recorded once. The starting material was PBMCs, obtained after 36 months of ibrutinib treatment. These receptors originate from a human donor with chronic lymphocytic leukemia.

This sequence joins TRBV28 and TRBJ2-1; 8 bases fit TRBD1. The CDR3 is made up of 15 amino acids. CDR1 and CDR2 (germline): MDHEN, SYDVKM. The junction had 13 bases not matched to a gene; V was cut back by 7 bases and J by 8 bases. CDR3 DNA sequence: TGTGCCAGCAACCCTCCGGGCAGGGGGCGGGATGAGCAGTTCTTC. Its protein is CASNPPGRGRDEQFF.

This chain joins TRBV29-1 and TRBJ2-1; the match to TRBD1 covers 9 bases. After removal of 2 bases from V and 15 bases from J, the junction contained 11 bases not matched to a gene. This CDR3 has 13 residues. The germline CDR1 and CDR2 sequences are SQVTM and ANQGSEA. The CDR3 loop is CSVEPQGADLPFF. The CDR3 region has the DNA TGCAGCGTTGAACCACAGGGGGCGGATCTCCCGTTCTTC.

The chain joins TRBV27 to TRBJ2-7; no clear D gene. In germline, CDR1 is MNHEY, CDR2 SMNVEV (reference sequence). The CDR3 is made up of 16 amino acids. V was trimmed by 2 bases and J by 0 bases, leaving 14 bases between them. CDR3 region: CASSLNLPSSSYEQYF. CDR3 DNA: TGTGCCAGCAGTTTAAATCTTCCCTCGAGCTCCTACGAGCAGTACTTC.

The chain couples TRBV10-3 to TRBJ2-1; D possibly uses TRBD1 or TRBD2 (5 bases each). The V end was cut by 7 bases, the J end by 6 bases, with 25 bases between. Germline V gives CDR1 ENHRY, CDR2 SYGVKD. The length of the CDR3 is 17 residues. The chain's CDR3 is CAITRRARDRGVNEQFF. The CDR3 DNA reads TGTGCCATCACCCGAAGGGCCCGGGACCGAGGAGTCAATGAGCAGTTCTTC.

This chain connects TRBV11-2 to TRBJ2-7; no firm D call. Germline CDR1 and CDR2: SGHAT and FQNNGV. This CDR3 is 14 amino acids long. Trimming removed 2 bases from V and 2 bases from J, with 10 bases in between. CDR3 protein: CASSLSGPAYEQYF. The CDR3 DNA is TGTGCCAGCAGCTTATCCGGACCCGCCTACGAGCAGTACTTC.

J is TRBJ1-1 and V is TRBV18, with D possibly being TRBD1 (6 bases). Trimming took 4 bases from V and 3 from J, leaving 9 bases between them. The CDR3 runs 13 residues. The germline CDR1 and CDR2 sequences are KGHSH and LQKENI. The CDR3 nucleotides read TGTGCCAGCTCACGTGGACAGCACACTGAAGCTTTCTTT. Residues: CASSRGQHTEAFF.